One and the same sample provided the 20 T cell receptor beta chains below, sequenced in a study of T cell responses to AZD1222 COVID-19 vaccine. Here immunoSEQ multiplex PCR was the method, and the copy in TCRdb shows in-frame clones only, minus some. Found here are 180,000 or so clones, 90% to 95% of them singletons; the top ten hold 1.3%. The sample in question was peripheral blood, obtained 28 days after the second AZD1222 dose. The origin of the receptors is an adult who received the AZD1222 COVID-19 vaccine.

The chain is built from TRBV2 and TRBJ1-3; maybe TRBD1 (6 bases). V was trimmed by 7 bases and J by 2 bases, leaving 15 bases between them. There are 15 residues in the CDR3. CDR1 and CDR2 from the germline V gene are SNHLY and FYNNEI. The CDR3: CASIIGGATGNTIYF. The CDR3 coding sequence is TGTGCCAGCATAATTGGGGGGGCTACTGGAAACACCATATATTTT.

This clone has just one count. This CDR3 is CASSLGRLGNTIYF. CDR3 in DNA: TGTGCCAGCAGCTTGGGCAGGTTAGGAAACACCATATATTTT. The V call is TRBV5-6, the J call TRBJ1-3; D gene ambiguous. Trimming pared 0 bases from V and 4 bases from J, leaving 8 bases between. The length of the CDR3 is 14 residues. The germline CDR1 and CDR2 sequences are SGHDT and YYEEEE.

This clone has just one count. The gene calls are TRBV6-5 and TRBJ1-2; no clear D gene. The CDR3 covers 14 residues. V lost 6 bases and J lost 0, with 11 bases in between. Germline assignment: CDR1 MNHEY and CDR2 SVGAGI. CDR3 loop: CASSPRSPNYGYTF. The CDR3 nucleotides are TGTGCCAGCAGCCCCAGGAGCCCTAACTATGGCTACACCTTC.

The CDR3 here is CASVKRDRAYGYTF. The CDR3 nucleotides are TGCGCCAGCGTAAAACGGGACAGGGCGTATGGCTACACCTTC. V gene TRBV5-1 combines with J gene TRBJ1-2; 9 bases align to TRBD1. The V gene's germline CDR1 is SGHRS and CDR2 YFSETQ. The J segment lost 5 bases and the V segment lost 7 bases, leaving 9 bases of the junction unmatched. There are 14 residues in the CDR3.

The rearrangement links TRBV12-3 or TRBV12-4 to TRBJ2-4, with D hard to call. The CDR3 sequence is 11 residues long. V shed 5 bases and J shed 8 bases, with 7 bases lying between them. The CDR3 coding sequence is TGTGCCAGCAGTACCCGGGACATTCAGTACTTC. Residues: CASSTRDIQYF.

The J gene is TRBJ1-5, the V gene TRBV7-8; D is undetermined. The germline V gene encodes CDR1 SGHVS and CDR2 FQNEAQ. With 2 bases removed from V and 2 bases from J, the gap between germline ends came to 7 bases. This CDR3 contains 14 residues. CDR3 DNA sequence: TGTGCCAGCAGCTTAATCCACGGCAATCAGCCCCAGCATTTT. Translated, it gives CASSLIHGNQPQHF.

This chain uses TRBV7-9 with TRBJ2-5; D not certain. CDR3 length: 13 amino acids. Trimming cost V 1 base and J 1 base, with 4 bases left between them. The germline V gene has CDR1 SEHNR and CDR2 FQNEAQ (reference sequence). CDR3 sequence reads: CASSLDPQETQYF. CDR3 in DNA: TGTGCCAGCAGCTTAGATCCCCAAGAGACCCAGTACTTC. Complete variable domain (other parts from reference TRBV7-9 and TRBJ2-5): DTGVSQNPRHKITKRGQNVTFRCDPISEHNRLYWYRQTLGQGPEFLTYFQNEAQLEKSRLLSDRFSAERPKGSFSTLEIQRTEQGDSAMYLCASSLDPQETQYFGPGTRLLVL.

The V and J genes are TRBV6-1 and TRBJ1-5; D remains unclear. The CDR3 runs to 13 residues. From germline, CDR1 is MNHNS and CDR2 SASEGT. The V end lost 2 bases, the J end lost 7 bases, and 9 bases lay between the germline ends. CDR3 bases: TGTGCCAGCAGTGAACTGGCCGGGCAGCCCCAGCATTTT. Amino acids: CASSELAGQPQHF.

This clone was counted a few times. The chain recombines TRBV9 with TRBJ2-1; D is tentatively TRBD1 or TRBD2 (5 bases each). The CDR3 runs 16 residues. Germline V gene sequence: CDR1 SGDLS, CDR2 YYNGEE. V lost 0 bases and J 2 bases, leaving 12 bases between the germline ends. CDR3 sequence reads: CASSVVGELAYNEQFF. As DNA, the CDR3 is TGTGCCAGCAGCGTAGTGGGGGAGCTCGCCTACAATGAGCAGTTCTTC.

This clone has a single count. The rearrangement links TRBV7-8 to TRBJ1-2; TRBD1 aligns across 10 bases. The CDR3 runs to 17 residues. CDR1 and CDR2 from the germline V gene are SGHVS and FQNEAQ. V lost 4 bases and J lost 6; bases outside the gene matches: 14. The CDR3: CASSSSFTGTGVHGYTF. The CDR3 nucleotides are TGTGCCAGCAGCTCAAGCTTTACCGGGACAGGGGTCCATGGCTACACCTTC.

The chain combines TRBV7-3 with TRBJ1-6; no firm D call. Germline V gene lookup returns CDR1 SGHTA and CDR2 FQGTGA. CDR3 length: 14 residues. The V and J ends lost 3 bases and 6 bases respectively, with 9 bases between them. In DNA form, the CDR3 reads TGTGCCAGCAGCTTGGGCCAGTCTAATTCACCCCTCCACTTT. Translation: CASSLGQSNSPLHF.

V gene TRBV7-2 combines with J gene TRBJ2-7, with D perhaps assigned TRBD1 or TRBD2 (5 bases each). The CDR3 extends over 14 amino acids. CDR1 and CDR2 (germline): SGHTA, FQGNSA. The V end was cut by 1 base, the J end by 2 bases, with 9 bases between. The CDR3 sequence is CASSLDPGPYEQYF. Written as DNA, the CDR3 is TGTGCCAGCAGCTTAGATCCGGGACCCTACGAGCAGTACTTC.

The chain couples TRBV11-2 to TRBJ1-5; D perhaps matches TRBD1 (5 bases). Trimming took 3 bases from V and 2 from J, leaving 17 bases between them. The CDR3 has 17 amino acids. Germline V gives CDR1 SGHAT, CDR2 FQNNGV. In nucleotides, the CDR3 is TGTGCCAGCAGCTTGGGGATCGAGGGGTCTGGCAATCAGCCCCAGCATTTT. The encoded protein is CASSLGIEGSGNQPQHF.

J is TRBJ2-1 and V is TRBV4-3; TRBD2 matches at 7 bases. Germline V gives CDR1 LGHNA, CDR2 YSLEER. V trimming: 0 bases; J trimming: 3 bases; junction bases outside the gene matches: 2. The CDR3 runs to 15 residues. The CDR3 DNA follows: TGCGCCAGCAGCCAAGACCCTAGCGGCTACAATGAGCAGTTCTTC. Translating gives CASSQDPSGYNEQFF.

V gene TRBV9 combines with J gene TRBJ2-1, with D perhaps TRBD2 (6 bases). This CDR3 contains 16 residues. Trimming cost V 2 bases and J 7 bases, with 19 bases left between them. The germline V gene encodes CDR1 SGDLS and CDR2 YYNGEE. The CDR3 DNA reads as TGTGCCAGCAGCGTTGGGACCGGGCTAGCGATGAATGAGCAGTTCTTC. This codes for CASSVGTGLAMNEQFF.

The chain uses TRBV5-4 and TRBJ1-2; D gene ambiguous. Germline CDR1 reads SGHNT; CDR2 reads YYREEE (reference sequence). The CDR3 length is 14 residues. Trimming took 0 bases from V and 2 from J, leaving 8 bases between them. The CDR3 sequence is CASSLDGVNYGYTF. CDR3 bases: TGTGCCAGCAGCTTGGACGGGGTCAACTATGGCTACACCTTC.

The rearrangement links TRBV14 to TRBJ2-7; the D call may be TRBD1 or TRBD2 (5 bases each). This CDR3 spans 14 amino acids. Trimming pared 4 bases from V and 6 bases from J, leaving 16 bases between. In germline, CDR1 is SGHDN, CDR2 FVKESK. CDR3 coding DNA: TGTGCCAGCAGCCCTCGTGGGGGTAACGGCGAGCAGTACTTC. Translation gives CASSPRGGNGEQYF.

The chain carries TRBV4-2 and TRBJ2-7, with a possible D match to TRBD1 (6 bases). The CDR3 is 15 residues long. Per the germline V gene, CDR1 is LGHNA and CDR2 is YNFKEQ. V gave up 3 bases and J gave up 3 bases, with 15 bases separating them. DNA for the CDR3: TGTGCCAGCAGCCAGAGGGGGACGGGATTCTACGAGCAGTACTTC. It specifies CASSQRGTGFYEQYF.

This clone was detected once. Within the sample, other DNA sequences also encode this same CDR3. The V gene is TRBV19, the J gene TRBJ2-7, with TRBD1 identical over 7 bases. J was trimmed by 0 bases and V by 4 bases; bases with no gene match: 3. Germline V gene lookup returns CDR1 LNHDA and CDR2 SQIVND (reference sequence). CDR3 length equals 14 residues. The CDR3 here is CASSTGQVSYEQYF. The CDR3 DNA is TGTGCCAGTAGTACAGGACAGGTCTCCTACGAGCAGTACTTC. Filled out from reference TRBV19 and TRBJ2-7, the complete variable domain reads DGGITQSPKYLFRKEGQNVTLSCEQNLNHDAMYWYRQDPGQGLRLIYYSQIVNDFQKGDIAEGYSVSREKKESFPLTVTSAQKNPTAFYLCASSTGQVSYEQYFGPGTRLTVT.

This sequence joins TRBV7-9 and TRBJ1-2, with D possibly being TRBD1 (6 bases). The V gene lost 1 base and the J gene lost 4 bases, with 16 bases spanning the gap. Germline CDR1 reads SEHNR; CDR2 reads FQNEAQ (reference sequence). The CDR3 contains 16 residues. CDR3 in amino acids: CASSLDGQNYAYGYTF. The CDR3 DNA follows: TGTGCCAGCAGCTTAGACGGACAGAACTACGCCTATGGCTACACCTTC.